The clone carrying this T cell receptor (beta chain) was observed once. Germline CDR1 and CDR2: SGHTA and FQGNSA. This CDR3 spans 15 amino acids. With V trimmed by 5 bases and J by 11 bases, 15 bases remained unmatched. The record originates from a study of regulatory T cells in long-lasting Graves disease. The wider study: More than 5 years of antithyroid drugs with positive TSH receptor antibodies defined persistent Graves' disease.

Time point denoted: persistent/refractory GD, antithyroid drugs over 5 years with positive TRAb. RNA isolated from PBMCs was used to make the TCR library. iRepertoire HTBI primers and Arm-PCR of CDR3 regions built TCR beta libraries. TCRdb processed the multiplex PCR reads anew with MiXCR; each CDR3 protein has one entry. This table has 400,000 or so distinct CDR3 sequences, more than 20% appearing once. J is TRBJ2-5 and V is TRBV7-2; 9 bases align to TRBD2. The TCR sequence derives from a female donor with Graves disease. This specimen was peripheral blood mononuclear cells (PBMCs), taken when the disease was refractory, from a patient treated with antithyroid drugs. This CDR3 is CASSPRLAAAAIQYF. As DNA, the CDR3 is TGTGCCAGCAGCCCGAGACTAGCGGCCGCGGCAATTCAGTACTTC.